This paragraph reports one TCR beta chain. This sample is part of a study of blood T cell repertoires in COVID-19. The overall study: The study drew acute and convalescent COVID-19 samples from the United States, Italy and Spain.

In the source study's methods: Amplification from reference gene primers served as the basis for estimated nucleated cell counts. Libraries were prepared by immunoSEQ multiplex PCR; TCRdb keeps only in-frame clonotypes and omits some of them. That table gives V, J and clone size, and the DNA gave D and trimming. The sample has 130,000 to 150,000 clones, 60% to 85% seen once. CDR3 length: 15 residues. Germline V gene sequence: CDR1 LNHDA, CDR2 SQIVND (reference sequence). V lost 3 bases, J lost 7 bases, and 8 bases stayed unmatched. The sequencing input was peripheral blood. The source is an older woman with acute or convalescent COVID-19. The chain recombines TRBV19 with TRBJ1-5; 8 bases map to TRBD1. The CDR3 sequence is CASSIQGQGGQPQHF. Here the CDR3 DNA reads TGTGCCAGTAGTATTCAAGGACAGGGCGGCCAGCCCCAGCATTTT.